These 20 T cell receptor beta chains were all obtained from the same sample, sequenced in a study of cytomegalovirus exposure and HLA in healthy donors. PCR primers comprised 60 Vbeta and 13 Jbeta primers. Using immunoSEQ multiplex PCR, the repertoire was profiled, and TCRdb retains in-frame clones only, with some absent. The sample lists 170,000 or so clones, approximately 82% occurring once. The source material was PBMCs. These receptor sequences come from a man aged 50-60 years in good health and CMV-seropositive.

The genes are TRBV25-1 and TRBJ2-1, with 7 bases that match TRBD2. This CDR3 region has 13 residues. After removal of 9 bases from V and 5 bases from J, the junction contained 7 bases not matched to a gene. The germline V gene has CDR1 MGHDK and CDR2 SYGVNS. The DNA of the CDR3 is TGTGCCAGTACACTAGCGAATAACAATGAGCAGTTCTTC. As protein: CASTLANNNEQFF.

The gene calls are TRBV19 and TRBJ1-3; 9 bases are a match to TRBD1. CDR1 and CDR2 (germline): LNHDA, SQIVND (reference sequence). The CDR3 is made up of 18 amino acids. V shed 3 bases and J 4 bases; nucleotides not matched to a gene: 13. CDR3 protein: CASSIIPGQGRSGNTIYF. The CDR3 DNA reads as TGTGCCAGTAGTATTATCCCGGGACAGGGACGGTCGGGAAACACCATATATTTT.

This clone has only one observation. The genes are TRBV9 and TRBJ1-4; 7 bases are shared with TRBD1. The CDR3 has 14 residues. V lost 2 bases to trimming and J lost 4 bases; unmatched junction nucleotides: 2. CDR1 and CDR2 from the germline V gene are SGDLS and YYNGEE. The CDR3 loop is CASSVGQRNEKLFF. CDR3 DNA sequence: TGTGCCAGCAGCGTGGGACAGCGTAATGAAAAACTGTTTTTT.

This clone came up once. This chain's CDR3 is CASSEQRGGTDTQYF. In DNA, the CDR3 is TGTGCCAGCAGTGAACAGCGGGGGGGAACAGATACGCAGTATTTT. The chain joins TRBV2 to TRBJ2-3; TRBD2 matches 10 bases. CDR3 length equals 15 residues. Germline CDR1 SNHLY, CDR2 FYNNEI. Trimming at V came to 2 bases and at J to 3 bases, leaving 2 bases not matched to a gene.

There are many counts of this clone. The rearrangement links TRBV2 to TRBJ2-1; TRBD2 matches at 11 bases. The CDR3 runs 15 residues. The germline CDR1 and CDR2 sequences are SNHLY and FYNNEI. With 3 bases clipped from V and 7 bases from J, the junction kept 5 bases outside the gene matches. The CDR3 coding sequence is TGTGCCAGCAGTGATTCGGCTAGCGGGAGGAATGAGCAGTTCTTC. It specifies CASSDSASGRNEQFF.

This chain uses TRBV7-8 with TRBJ1-5, with D unresolved. Germline V lookup: CDR1 SGHVS, CDR2 FQNEAQ. Trimming removed 3 bases from V and 5 bases from J, with 11 bases in between. The CDR3 runs to 14 residues. Here the CDR3 reads CASSFGSSDQPQHF. For the CDR3, the DNA is TGTGCCAGCAGCTTCGGTAGCTCGGATCAGCCCCAGCATTTT.

V usage is TRBV7-9 and J usage is TRBJ2-5; 16 bases fit TRBD2. V lost 4 bases to trimming and J lost 2 bases; unmatched junction nucleotides: 10. This CDR3 has 19 residues. Germline CDR1 is SEHNR and CDR2 is FQNEAQ (reference sequence). CDR3 sequence: CASSYLLGLAGGKQETQYF. The CDR3 nucleotides read TGTGCCAGCAGCTACCTCTTGGGACTAGCGGGGGGGAAGCAAGAGACCCAGTACTTC.

The chain recombines TRBV6-6 with TRBJ1-3; D gene ambiguous. Trimming removed 2 bases at V and 0 bases at J, with 11 bases between. This CDR3 contains 16 residues. CDR1 MNHNY and CDR2 SVGAGI come from the germline V gene (reference sequence). CDR3 loop: CASSYGVGDSGNTIYF. Here the CDR3 DNA reads TGTGCCAGCAGTTACGGGGTCGGGGACTCTGGAAACACCATATATTTT.

V is TRBV6-4 and J is TRBJ2-1; weak D call: TRBD2 (7 bases). Germline V gene sequence: CDR1 MRHNA, CDR2 SNTAGT. V was pared by 2 bases and J by 6 bases, with 11 bases between. The CDR3 spans 14 residues. CDR3 in DNA: TGTGCCAGCAGTGACAGGGAGGGGGGCAATGAGCAGTTCTTC. Protein sequence: CASSDREGGNEQFF.

This clone was counted once. The chain joins TRBV5-6 to TRBJ2-1, with TRBD2 matching 8 bases. This CDR3 has 15 residues. Germline CDR1 reads SGHDT; CDR2 reads YYEEEE. V lost 2 bases to trimming and J lost 10 bases; unmatched junction nucleotides: 11. CDR3 DNA: TGTGCCAGCAGCTTTAAAGCGGGGGCTGGGGGGGAGCAGTTCTTC. Amino acid sequence: CASSFKAGAGGEQFF.

This sequence joins TRBV2 and TRBJ2-1; 11 positions agree with TRBD2. Germline trimming cut 5 bases from V and 4 bases from J; bases unmatched to any gene: 7. The CDR3 consists of 16 residues. Per the germline V gene, CDR1 is SNHLY and CDR2 is FYNNEI. Written as DNA, the CDR3 is TGTGCCAGCAGTAGTAGCGGGGGGGCCGGGTACAATGAGCAGTTCTTC. Translating it yields CASSSSGGAGYNEQFF.

The J gene is TRBJ2-1, the V gene TRBV29-1, with TRBD2 identical over 8 bases. Germline V CDR1 and CDR2: SQVTM, ANQGSEA. The CDR3 is made up of 16 amino acids. V dropped 0 bases and J dropped 4; count of bases not matched to a gene: 8. The CDR3 loop reads CSVEDQAGVRYNEQFF. DNA for the CDR3: TGCAGCGTTGAAGATCAAGCGGGAGTAAGGTACAATGAGCAGTTCTTC.

The V and J genes are TRBV19 and TRBJ2-3; a possible D gene is TRBD1 (5 bases). In germline, CDR1 is LNHDA, CDR2 SQIVND (reference sequence). Trimming removed 5 bases at V and 4 bases at J, with 7 bases between. The CDR3 consists of 12 residues. The CDR3 DNA reads TGTGCCAGTAGTGGGGCCTCAGATACGCAGTATTTT. This sequence encodes CASSGASDTQYF. The full variable domain, completed using reference TRBV19 and TRBJ2-3, is DGGITQSPKYLFRKEGQNVTLSCEQNLNHDAMYWYRQDPGQGLRLIYYSQIVNDFQKGDIAEGYSVSREKKESFPLTVTSAQKNPTAFYLCASSGASDTQYFGPGTRLTVL.

This chain links TRBV11-3 with TRBJ2-3, with 8 bases identical to TRBD2. The CDR3 is 16 amino acids. V shed 1 base and J 2 bases; nucleotides not matched to a gene: 5. Germline CDR1 and CDR2: SGHNT and YENEEA. Here the CDR3 reads CASSLVRGGPTDTQYF. DNA of the CDR3: TGTGCCAGCAGCTTAGTACGGGGGGGCCCCACAGATACGCAGTATTTT. The variable domain in full, completed from reference TRBV11-3 and TRBJ2-3, reads EAGVVQSPRYKIIEKKQPVAFWCNPISGHNTLYWYLQNLGQGPELLIRYENEEAVDDSQLPKDRFSAERLKGVDSTLKIQPAELGDSAVYLCASSLVRGGPTDTQYFGPGTRLTVL.

This chain links TRBV7-8 with TRBJ2-2; 9 bases map to TRBD2. CDR3 length: 16 amino acids. The J segment lost 2 bases and the V segment lost 4 bases, leaving 5 bases of the junction unmatched. The germline V gene has CDR1 SGHVS and CDR2 FQNEAQ. The CDR3 sequence is CASSSGLAPNTGELFF. The CDR3 region has the DNA TGTGCCAGCAGCTCTGGACTAGCGCCTAACACCGGGGAGCTGTTTTTT.

The V gene is TRBV6-1, the J gene TRBJ2-1, with a tentative D call TRBD2 (6 bases). The V gene lost 1 base and the J gene lost 8 bases, with 15 bases spanning the gap. CDR1 MNHNS and CDR2 SASEGT come from the germline V gene. The CDR3 totals 15 residues. As DNA, the CDR3 is TGTGCCAGCAGTGAAGTCCGGCGGACTAACTATGAGCAGTTCTTC. It translates to CASSEVRRTNYEQFF.

V gene TRBV6-5 combines with J gene TRBJ2-3; D may be TRBD2 (5 bases). Germline CDR1 and CDR2: MNHEY and SVGAGI. V shed 11 bases and J shed 0 bases, with 9 bases lying between them. CDR3 length: 12 residues. CDR3 DNA sequence: TGTGCCGTAAGCGGAAGCACAGATACGCAGTATTTT. Translated, it gives CAVSGSTDTQYF.

The chain has TRBV2 and TRBJ2-7, with 8 bases identical to TRBD2. V lost 6 bases and J lost 6; bases outside the gene matches: 7. CDR3 size: 13 residues. Germline CDR1 and CDR2: SNHLY and FYNNEI. CDR3 bases: TGTGCCAGCAGGCCCCGACTAGCGTCCGAGCAGTACGTC. This encodes CASRPRLASEQYV.

The chain has TRBV29-1 and TRBJ2-6; D remains unclear. Germline CDR1 reads SQVTM; CDR2 reads ANQGSEA. Between the trimmed V and J ends, which lost 4 bases and 3 bases, there was a span of 10 bases. The CDR3 spans 14 residues. The chain's CDR3 is CSVAKISGANVLTF. DNA for the CDR3: TGCAGCGTTGCGAAGATTAGTGGGGCCAACGTCCTGACTTTC.

This rearrangement joins TRBV5-1 to TRBJ2-5; TRBD2 matches 13 bases. This CDR3 has 15 residues. The V and J ends lost 6 bases and 4 bases, in that order; junction bases with no gene match: 6. Germline CDR1 SGHRS, CDR2 YFSETQ. The CDR3 DNA follows: TGCGCCAGCACCGGGACTAGCGGGGCTCCAGAGACCCAGTACTTC. It is translated as CASTGTSGAPETQYF.